The clone carrying this TCR beta chain came up many times. What it binds is not known. TCRdb re-analysed the multiplex PCR reads in MiXCR, keeping a single row per CDR3 protein. The sample lists several thousand distinct CDR3 sequences; 40% to 55% were seen once. These data originate in a study of breast tumors, draining lymph nodes, adjacent tissues. Study conclusions and caveats: That most tumor T cells come from lymph nodes remained unproven.

The origin of this receptor is a female donor with breast cancer. Some clones in this sample may be carry-over from other donors' samples. Input material: tumor-adjacent breast tissue.

In nucleotides, the CDR3 is TGTGCCAGCCGGACTAGCGGGAGAACAGATACGCAGTATTTT. Amino acids: CASRTSGRTDTQYF. This chain links TRBV28 with TRBJ2-3; 13 bases agree with TRBD2. From germline, CDR1 is MDHEN and CDR2 SYDVKM. Losses at the gene ends were 8 bases for V and 3 bases for J; bases not matched to a gene: 2. There are 14 residues in the CDR3.